The 27 T cell receptor beta chains listed next were all sequenced from one sample in a study of T cells after yellow fever vaccination. TCRdb processed the 5' RACE reads anew with MiXCR; each CDR3 protein has one entry. This table holds some 350,000 distinct CDR3 sequences, around 10% found once. This sample comprised PBMCs, obtained on the day of the first yellow fever vaccination. All receptors come from a man aged 18 to 30 who received the YFV17D yellow fever vaccine.

This clonotype has only a few counts. V is TRBV28 and J is TRBJ2-7, with a tentative D call TRBD1 (5 bases). V lost 5 bases and J 4 bases, leaving 15 bases between the germline ends. This CDR3 contains 14 residues. Germline values: CDR1 MDHEN, CDR2 SYDVKM. CDR3 nucleotides: TGTGCCAGCAGTCAGACAGCTGCCGAATACGAGCAGTACGTC. Amino acids: CASSQTAAEYEQYV.

V usage is TRBV2 and J usage is TRBJ1-2; D not resolved. From germline, CDR1 is SNHLY and CDR2 FYNNEI. There are 12 residues in the CDR3. V lost 10 bases and J 7 bases, leaving 16 bases between the germline ends. CDR3 sequence: CATTDVGRGYTF. The CDR3 region has the DNA TGTGCCACTACGGACGTCGGTCGTGGCTACACCTTC. Full variable domain (remainder filled in from reference TRBV2 and TRBJ1-2): EPEVTQTPSHQVTQMGQEVILRCVPISNHLYFYWYRQILGQKVEFLVSFYNNEISEKSEIFDDQFSVERPDGSNFTLKIRSTKLEDSAMYFCATTDVGRGYTFGSGTRLTVV.

The chain is built from TRBV27 and TRBJ2-6; D is unclear. CDR3 length: 15 residues. Germline loops: CDR1 MNHEY, CDR2 SMNVEV (reference sequence). The V and J ends lost 2 bases and 0 bases respectively, with 5 bases between them. The CDR3 sequence: CASSLKGSGANVLTF. The CDR3 region has the DNA TGTGCCAGCAGTTTAAAGGGCTCTGGGGCCAACGTCCTGACTTTC. The variable domain in full, completed from reference TRBV27 and TRBJ2-6, reads EAQVTQNPRYLITVTGKKLTVTCSQNMNHEYMSWYRQDPGLGLRQIYYSMNVEVTDKGDVPEGYKVSRKEKRNFPLILESPSPNQTSLYFCASSLKGSGANVLTFGAGSRLTVL.

This clonotype was observed a handful of times. The chain has TRBV10-3 and TRBJ2-6; 7 nucleotides align to TRBD1. Trimming took 7 bases from V and 2 from J; bases not matched to a gene: 5. Germline V gene lookup returns CDR1 ENHRY and CDR2 SYGVKD. The CDR3 contains 15 residues. This CDR3 reads CAITDRSPGANVLTF. The DNA for the CDR3 is TGTGCCATCACGGACAGGTCCCCTGGGGCCAACGTCCTGACTTTC.

In its sample, this clonotype was seen a few times. The chain links TRBV7-8 to TRBJ2-5; TRBD2 aligns across 7 bases. V lost 2 bases, J lost 4 bases, and 4 bases stayed unmatched. The CDR3 runs to 14 residues. CDR1 and CDR2 (germline): SGHVS, FQNEAQ. This chain's CDR3 is CASSLIPGGETQYF. CDR3 in DNA: TGTGCCAGCAGCTTAATCCCGGGGGGAGAGACCCAGTACTTC.

The rearrangement uses TRBV7-3 and TRBJ2-1, with a tentative D call TRBD2 (5 bases). The germline V gene encodes CDR1 SGHTA and CDR2 FQGTGA. V gave up 3 bases and J gave up 7 bases, with 13 bases separating them. There are 14 residues in the CDR3. The CDR3 protein is CASSFVGRGNEQFF. Written as DNA, the CDR3 is TGTGCCAGCAGCTTCGTGGGGAGAGGTAATGAGCAGTTCTTC. The full variable domain, its missing parts supplied by reference TRBV7-3 and TRBJ2-1, is GAGVSQTPSNKVTEKGKYVELRCDPISGHTALYWYRQSLGQGPEFLIYFQGTGAADDSGLPNDRFFAVRPEGSVSTLKIQRTERGDSAVYLCASSFVGRGNEQFFGPGTRLTVL.

The chain joins TRBV20-1 to TRBJ1-1; D remains ambiguous. There are 13 residues in the CDR3. The germline V and J ends were trimmed by 0 bases and 3 bases, with 8 bases remaining between them. Per germline, CDR1 DFQATT and CDR2 SNEGSKA (reference sequence). CDR3 protein: CSAREPRDTEAFF. In nucleotides, the CDR3 is TGCAGTGCTAGAGAGCCCAGAGACACTGAAGCTTTCTTT.

The CDR3 reads CASSVGQGGNEQFF. The DNA for the CDR3 is TGTGCCAGCAGCGTTGGACAGGGTGGCAATGAGCAGTTCTTC. V is TRBV9 and J is TRBJ2-1; 8 positions agree with TRBD1. This CDR3 region has 14 residues. Germline V gene sequence: CDR1 SGDLS, CDR2 YYNGEE. After removal of 2 bases from V and 6 bases from J, the junction contained 4 bases not matched to a gene.

This clonotype was seen more than once but under ten times. This rearrangement joins TRBV4-1 to TRBJ2-2; no firm D call. Trimming pared 2 bases from V and 1 base from J, leaving 2 bases between. Germline V gene lookup returns CDR1 MGHRA and CDR2 YSYEKL. CDR3 length: 13 amino acids. In DNA, the CDR3 is TGCGCCAGCAGCCAAATGAACACCGGGGAGCTGTTTTTT. Amino acid sequence: CASSQMNTGELFF.

This clonotype was seen a few times. The chain links TRBV5-6 to TRBJ1-2, with D tentatively TRBD1 (5 bases). This CDR3 region has 14 residues. The germline V gene has CDR1 SGHDT and CDR2 YYEEEE. The germline V and J ends were trimmed by 4 bases and 8 bases, with 18 bases remaining between them. In DNA, the CDR3 is TGTGCCAGCAGCACCGCAGGGATCCCCAAGGGCTACACCTTC. It encodes CASSTAGIPKGYTF.

A word on this clonotype: The conserved final phenylalanine or tryptophan is absent from the CDR3, which likely points to a read error. The chain links TRBV4-2 to TRBJ1-1; D is undetermined. Deletions cut 3 bases from V and 5 bases from J, with 16 bases between. Germline assignment: CDR1 LGHNA and CDR2 YNFKEQ. The CDR3 runs to 15 residues. The CDR3 here is CASSHLTEMGTEAFS. The CDR3 nucleotides read TGTGCCAGCAGCCACCTCACGGAGATGGGGACTGAAGCTTTCTCT.

This clonotype was counted only a few times. This chain's CDR3 is CASSSWENIQYF. In nucleotides, the CDR3 is TGTGCCAGCAGCTCGTGGGAAAACATTCAGTACTTC. This rearrangement joins TRBV7-6 to TRBJ2-4, with D unresolved. This CDR3 has 12 amino acids. V lost 4 bases to trimming and J lost 5 bases, with 6 bases between them. Germline V gene lookup returns CDR1 SGHVS and CDR2 FNYEAQ.

This clonotype was found many times. The chain's CDR3 is CASTLLGDSPDTQYF. CDR3 nucleotides: TGTGCCAGCACCCTACTGGGGGATAGTCCAGATACGCAGTATTTT. The chain couples TRBV27 to TRBJ2-3; D possibly uses TRBD1 or TRBD2 (5 bases each). V lost 7 bases and J 4 bases, leaving 18 bases between the germline ends. Germline CDR1 MNHEY, CDR2 SMNVEV (reference sequence). The CDR3 totals 15 residues.

The rearrangement joins TRBV7-8 to TRBJ2-5; 8 nucleotides match TRBD2. Trimming removed 4 bases from V and 2 bases from J; junction bases left unmatched: 12. The CDR3 runs to 17 residues. Germline V CDR1 and CDR2: SGHVS, FQNEAQ. This CDR3 is CASSWGLRGALQETQYF. For the CDR3, the DNA is TGTGCCAGCAGCTGGGGGCTGCGGGGGGCTTTACAAGAGACCCAGTACTTC. The full variable domain, completed using reference TRBV7-8 and TRBJ2-5, is GAGVSQSPRYKVAKRGQDVALRCDPISGHVSLFWYQQALGQGPEFLTYFQNEAQLDKSGLPSDRFFAERPEGSVSTLKIQRTQQEDSAVYLCASSWGLRGALQETQYFGPGTRLLVL.

The gene calls are TRBV28 and TRBJ2-3; tentatively, D is TRBD1 (6 bases). Germline CDR1 and CDR2: MDHEN and SYDVKM. The CDR3 is 13 residues long. Trimming removed 7 bases at V and 4 bases at J, with 12 bases between. The CDR3 is CASIEGVADTQYF. CDR3 sequence (DNA): TGTGCCAGCATTGAGGGGGTCGCAGATACGCAGTATTTT.

This clonotype was seen a few times. The chain couples TRBV14 to TRBJ2-5; D not certain. Trimming shortened V by 0 bases and J by 10 bases, and 12 bases separated the two germline ends. The germline gives CDR1 SGHDN, CDR2 FVKESK. CDR3 length: 13 amino acids. This chain's CDR3 is CASSQEWTDVQYF. The CDR3 DNA follows: TGTGCCAGCAGCCAAGAGTGGACCGACGTCCAGTACTTC. Using reference TRBV14 and TRBJ2-5 for the parts outside the CDR3, the full variable domain is EAGVTQFPSHSVIEKGQTVTLRCDPISGHDNLYWYRRVMGKEIKFLLHFVKESKQDESGMPNNRFLAERTGGTYSTLKVQPAELEDSGVYFCASSQEWTDVQYFGPGTRLLVL.

This clonotype has more than one count but fewer than ten. Here the CDR3 DNA reads TGCGCCAGCAGCCAAGATAGGGGCACCTTAATACCCCTCCACTTT. This translates into CASSQDRGTLIPLHF. This chain links TRBV4-3 with TRBJ1-6; weak D call: TRBD1 (5 bases). The V end was cut by 0 bases, the J end by 12 bases, with 15 bases between. Germline CDR1 is LGHNA and CDR2 is YSLEER. CDR3 length equals 15 residues.

The gene calls are TRBV7-2 and TRBJ2-1, with D perhaps assigned TRBD1 or TRBD2 (5 bases each). The germline CDR1 and CDR2 sequences are SGHTA and FQGNSA. The CDR3 sequence is 14 residues long. Trimming left V 5 bases short and J 7 bases short, with 15 bases between. The CDR3 region has the DNA TGTGCCAGCAGCCGAGGGGAGCTCTTGAATGAGCAGTTCTTC. It codes for CASSRGELLNEQFF.

This clonotype appeared a few times. The V call is TRBV7-8, the J call TRBJ2-7, with 14 positions matching TRBD2. The CDR3 extends over 14 amino acids. V dropped 4 bases and J dropped 5; count of bases not matched to a gene: 1. Germline V lookup: CDR1 SGHVS, CDR2 FQNEAQ. This chain's CDR3 is CASSWGLAGDEQYV. In nucleotides, the CDR3 is TGTGCCAGCAGCTGGGGACTAGCGGGGGACGAGCAGTACGTC.

V is TRBV10-1 and J is TRBJ2-7, with TRBD2 matching over 8 bases. The ends lost 1 base at V and 6 bases at J; junction bases unmatched: 2. Germline loops: CDR1 WNHNN, CDR2 SYGVQD (reference sequence). The CDR3 is made up of 13 amino acids. The CDR3 DNA is TGCGCCAGCAGTGAGTTCGCGGGGGGCGAGCAGTACTTC. Translating gives CASSEFAGGEQYF.

V and J are TRBV3-1 and TRBJ2-7, with 15 positions matching TRBD2. V was pared by 7 bases and J by 6 bases, with 1 base of the junction left unmatched. The CDR3 runs 13 residues. The germline CDR1 and CDR2 sequences are LGHDT and YNNKEL (reference sequence). CDR3 nucleotide sequence: TGTGCCAGCACGGGACTAGCGGGGGGCGAGCAGTACTTC. Residues: CASTGLAGGEQYF.

The chain links TRBV6-5 to TRBJ1-5; 8 nucleotides match TRBD1. Germline V gene lookup returns CDR1 MNHEY and CDR2 SVGAGI. The CDR3 consists of 14 residues. J was trimmed by 7 bases and V by 2 bases; bases with no gene match: 4. The DNA for the CDR3 is TGTGCCAGCAGTTACGCCAGGGGGCAACAGCCCCAGCATTTT. Amino acids: CASSYARGQQPQHF.

Ten or more counts support this clonotype. The chain recombines TRBV12-3 or TRBV12-4 with TRBJ2-7, with 7 bases lining up with TRBD1. This CDR3 contains 14 residues. The J segment lost 3 bases and the V segment lost 4 bases, leaving 6 bases of the junction unmatched. The CDR3 bases are TGTGCCAGCAGTTATTCAGGGGGAAGCTACGAGCAGTACTTC. It codes for CASSYSGGSYEQYF.

The V and J genes are TRBV12-3 or TRBV12-4 and TRBJ1-5; possible D gene TRBD1, 5 bases. The V end was cut by 2 bases, the J end by 1 base, with 12 bases between. The CDR3 is 16 amino acids. The CDR3 nucleotides are TGTGCCAGCAGTTTAAGGGTCAGGGACAGCAATCAGCCCCAGCATTTT. Protein: CASSLRVRDSNQPQHF.

The V call is TRBV27, the J call TRBJ2-7; tentatively, D is TRBD2 (5 bases). The CDR3 has 14 amino acids. V shed 2 bases and J shed 3 bases, with 11 bases lying between them. Germline V gene sequence: CDR1 MNHEY, CDR2 SMNVEV (reference sequence). The CDR3 DNA reads TGTGCCAGCAGTTTAAGCGGCTCCTACTACGAGCAGTACTTC. It yields the protein CASSLSGSYYEQYF.

This clonotype has more than one count but fewer than ten. The gene calls are TRBV18 and TRBJ1-2; 9 nucleotides align to TRBD1. This CDR3 has 15 residues. CDR1 is KGHSH, CDR2 LQKENI, per germline. The junction had 5 bases not matched to a gene; V was cut back by 4 bases and J by 2 bases. In DNA form, the CDR3 reads TGTGCCAGCTCACGTGGGACAGGGAGGAACTATGGCTACACCTTC. Protein product: CASSRGTGRNYGYTF. Combining the CDR3 with reference TRBV18 and TRBJ1-2 gives the whole variable domain NAGVMQNPRHLVRRRGQEARLRCSPMKGHSHVYWYRQLPEEGLKFMVYLQKENIIDESGMPKERFSAEFPKEGPSILRIQQVVRGDSAAYFCASSRGTGRNYGYTFGSGTRLTVV.

This clonotype was observed a few times. The chain carries TRBV29-1 and TRBJ1-4; D perhaps matches TRBD1 (5 bases). The CDR3 extends over 15 amino acids. V was cut by 7 bases and J by 3 bases, with 18 bases left in between. Germline loops: CDR1 SQVTM, CDR2 ANQGSEA. CDR3 sequence reads: CSAAGGGAPNEKLFF. The CDR3 DNA follows: TGCAGCGCCGCCGGGGGGGGAGCCCCTAATGAAAAACTGTTTTTT.